Shown below are 18 T cell receptor beta chains from a single sample sequenced in a study of cytomegalovirus exposure and HLA in healthy donors. Primers for the PCR totalled 60 Vbeta and 13 Jbeta. This table comes from immunoSEQ multiplex PCR, and its TCRdb copy is limited to in-frame clones, with some not included. The profile shows 100,000 to 120,000 clones, approximately 82% of them singletons. Sequences were obtained from PBMCs. The receptor set was obtained from a man in his forties or fifties in good health and CMV-seropositive.

A few counts support this clone. The chain employs TRBV7-2 and TRBJ2-5, with a tentative D call TRBD1 (6 bases). Germline CDR1 reads SGHTA; CDR2 reads FQGNSA. This CDR3 is built from 14 residues. Trimming stripped 6 bases from V and 10 bases from J, with 21 bases between. This chain's CDR3 is CASSPPQGLGNQYF. The DNA of the CDR3 is TGTGCCAGCAGTCCCCCACAGGGTCTTGGTAACCAGTACTTC.

The table lists this clone with a few counts. V gene TRBV19 combines with J gene TRBJ1-1, with 7 bases lining up with TRBD1. The V and J ends lost 5 bases and 0 bases, in that order; junction bases with no gene match: 6. CDR1 and CDR2 from the germline V gene are LNHDA and SQIVND (reference sequence). The CDR3 is made up of 15 amino acids. The CDR3 DNA follows: TGTGCCAGTAGTTCCCCCGGGACAGTGAACACTGAAGCTTTCTTT. It translates to CASSSPGTVNTEAFF.

The rearrangement joins TRBV4-1 to TRBJ2-2; D is unresolved. The CDR3 is made up of 15 amino acids. Germline V CDR1 and CDR2: MGHRA, YSYEKL. V lost 0 bases, J lost 6 bases, and 11 bases lay in between. CDR3 coding DNA: TGCGCCAGCAGCCAAGAGCCACTCATGGCCGGGGAGCTGTTTTTT. Amino acid sequence: CASSQEPLMAGELFF.

V and J are TRBV11-3 and TRBJ1-2; D not certain. Germline-derived CDR1 and CDR2 are SGHNT and YENEEA. Trimming left V 5 bases short and J 0 bases short, with 4 bases between. CDR3 length equals 12 residues. CDR3 DNA: TGTGCCAGCAGCGGAGCTAACTATGGCTACACCTTC. Translating gives CASSGANYGYTF.

The gene calls are TRBV2 and TRBJ1-2; 7 bases fit TRBD1. After removal of 4 bases from V and 7 bases from J, the junction contained 12 bases not matched to a gene. The CDR3 consists of 15 residues. Germline V gene data show CDR1 as SNHLY and CDR2 as FYNNEI. CDR3 bases: TGTGCCAGCAGTGGAAACCCTGGGACAGTAAGTGGCTACACCTTC. As protein: CASSGNPGTVSGYTF.

The V gene is TRBV10-3, the J gene TRBJ2-7, with D hard to call. Per germline, CDR1 ENHRY and CDR2 SYGVKD. This CDR3 contains 14 residues. Trimming shortened V by 6 bases and J by 6 bases, and 18 bases separated the two germline ends. The CDR3 spells CAISRASLSGEQYF. CDR3 DNA: TGTGCCATCAGCCGTGCCTCACTCTCGGGCGAGCAGTACTTC.

The CDR3 protein is CSGLSTDTQYF. CDR3 DNA: TGCAGCGGGCTTAGCACAGATACGCAGTATTTT. The rearrangement links TRBV29-1 to TRBJ2-3; D remains unclear. This CDR3 region has 11 residues. With 7 bases removed from V and 0 bases from J, the gap between germline ends came to 5 bases. From germline, CDR1 is SQVTM and CDR2 ANQGSEA.

This rearrangement joins TRBV6-5 to TRBJ2-1, with TRBD2 matching 9 bases. With V trimmed by 0 bases and J by 3 bases, 0 bases remained unmatched. The CDR3 runs to 15 residues. Germline CDR1 MNHEY, CDR2 SVGAGI. The DNA of the CDR3 is TGTGCCAGCAGTTACTCTAGCGGGGGCTACAATGAGCAGTTCTTC. It specifies CASSYSSGGYNEQFF.

V is TRBV7-9 and J is TRBJ2-2; D might be TRBD2 (6 bases). CDR1 is SEHNR and CDR2 is FQNEAQ in the germline V gene (reference sequence). The CDR3 has 15 residues. Trimming stripped 5 bases from V and 5 bases from J, with 15 bases between. The CDR3 DNA reads as TGTGCCAGCAGCCCCCCAGGAGGGATGACCGGGGAGCTGTTTTTT. Residues: CASSPPGGMTGELFF.

This chain links TRBV25-1 with TRBJ2-5, with 10 nucleotides matching TRBD2. The CDR3 runs 14 residues. Trimming took 2 bases from V and 5 from J; bases not matched to a gene: 2. Germline-derived CDR1 and CDR2 are MGHDK and SYGVNS. CDR3 sequence reads: CASSEIAGGETQYF. The CDR3 DNA reads as TGTGCCAGCAGTGAAATAGCGGGAGGCGAGACCCAGTACTTC.

The chain employs TRBV7-2 and TRBJ1-3; a possible D gene is TRBD1 (6 bases). CDR1 is SGHTA and CDR2 is FQGNSA in the germline V gene. V shed 7 bases and J shed 0 bases, with 16 bases lying between them. The CDR3 length is 16 residues. CDR3 bases: TGTGCCAGCACCGCTATACAGGGTCCCTCTGGAAACACCATATATTTT. As protein: CASTAIQGPSGNTIYF.

This chain joins TRBV5-4 and TRBJ2-7; the D gene is possibly TRBD2 (6 bases). Germline V gene sequence: CDR1 SGHNT, CDR2 YYREEE (reference sequence). CDR3 length: 15 residues. The V end lost 6 bases, the J end lost 0 bases, and 16 bases lay between the germline ends. As DNA, the CDR3 is TGTGCCAGCACCCCTGGGGGGTCGAGCTCCTACGAGCAGTACTTC. Its translation is CASTPGGSSSYEQYF.

The CDR3 region is CASSSYRGTTTYEQYF. Here the CDR3 DNA reads TGTGCCAGCAGTTCTTACAGGGGCACAACTACCTACGAGCAGTACTTC. The gene calls are TRBV27 and TRBJ2-7; 7 nucleotides match TRBD1. V shed 4 bases, J shed 2 bases, and the junction held 11 bases outside the gene matches. This CDR3 region has 16 residues. Germline CDR1 MNHEY, CDR2 SMNVEV (reference sequence).

V is TRBV6-1 and J is TRBJ2-1; D remains unclear. Germline CDR1 MNHNS, CDR2 SASEGT. V was clipped by 2 bases and J by 5 bases, with 13 bases between them. The CDR3 length is 15 residues. In nucleotides, the CDR3 is TGTGCCAGCAGTGAATTAACAAAAAGTAACAATGAGCAGTTCTTC. The encoded protein is CASSELTKSNNEQFF.

The chain recombines TRBV7-2 with TRBJ1-1; the D is unclear. Germline V gives CDR1 SGHTA, CDR2 FQGNSA. The ends were cut back, 5 bases at V and 10 bases at J, with 14 bases in the middle. The CDR3 loop spans 12 amino acids. DNA of the CDR3: TGTGCCAGCAGCCCGGGGATCAATGTAGCTTTCTTT. Amino acids: CASSPGINVAFF. Full variable domain (remainder filled in from reference TRBV7-2 and TRBJ1-1): GAGVSQSPSNKVTEKGKDVELRCDPISGHTALYWYRQSLGQGLEFLIYFQGNSAPDKSGLPSDRFSAERTGGSVSTLTIQRTQQEDSAVYLCASSPGINVAFFGQGTRLTVV.

This chain connects TRBV7-2 to TRBJ2-3; D uncertain. The germline gives CDR1 SGHTA, CDR2 FQGNSA. Between the trimmed V and J ends, which lost 2 bases and 2 bases, there was a span of 8 bases. The CDR3 contains 14 residues. CDR3 protein: CASSLTRVTDTQYF. The CDR3 DNA reads TGTGCCAGCAGCTTAACGAGAGTCACAGATACGCAGTATTTT.

This clone was seen only a few times. The chain uses TRBV29-1 and TRBJ2-2, with D possibly matching TRBD1 (5 bases). The CDR3 consists of 13 residues. Germline CDR1 reads SQVTM; CDR2 reads ANQGSEA. V gave up 0 bases and J gave up 3 bases, with 5 bases separating them. CDR3 bases: TGCAGCGTTGAAGACAGGGACACCGGGGAGCTGTTTTTT. Translating it yields CSVEDRDTGELFF.

This chain uses TRBV18 with TRBJ1-3; no clear D gene. Trimming took 4 bases from V and 2 from J, leaving 15 bases between them. CDR1 KGHSH and CDR2 LQKENI come from the germline V gene. The CDR3 totals 16 residues. Here the CDR3 reads CASSLDTTNTGNTIYF. CDR3 DNA: TGTGCCAGCTCACTCGACACGACCAACACTGGAAACACCATATATTTT.